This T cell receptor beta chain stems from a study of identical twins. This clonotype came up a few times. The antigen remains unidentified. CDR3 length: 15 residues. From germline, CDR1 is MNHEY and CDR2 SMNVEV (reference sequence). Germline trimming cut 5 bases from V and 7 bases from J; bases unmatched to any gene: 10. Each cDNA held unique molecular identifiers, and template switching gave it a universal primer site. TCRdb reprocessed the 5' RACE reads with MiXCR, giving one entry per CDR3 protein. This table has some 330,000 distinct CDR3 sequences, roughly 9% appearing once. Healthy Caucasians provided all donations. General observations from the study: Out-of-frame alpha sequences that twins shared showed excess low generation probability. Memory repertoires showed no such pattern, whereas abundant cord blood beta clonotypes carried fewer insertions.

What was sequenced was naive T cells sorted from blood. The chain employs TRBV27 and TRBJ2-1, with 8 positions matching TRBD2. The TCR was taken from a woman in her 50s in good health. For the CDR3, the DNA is TGTGCCAGCAGTCCCCTATCGGGAGGGCCGAATGAGCAGTTCTTC. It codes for CASSPLSGGPNEQFF.